The TCR beta chain under discussion was sequenced for a study of cytomegalovirus exposure and HLA in healthy donors. The wider study: Genetic ancestry analysis placed approximately 80% of the approximately 390 donors that were genotyped in the Caucasian-associated cluster. Study results and caveats: Listed as cytomegalovirus-associated were about 160 TCR beta chains. According to reports, the classifier identified cytomegalovirus status with high specificity and sensitivity.

Vbeta (60) and Jbeta (13) primers were used in the PCR. Produced via immunoSEQ multiplex PCR; TCRdb's table is partial and in-frame only. Counted here are some 180,000 clones, under 85% occurring once; the ten biggest clones make up roughly 2.8%. The V segment lost 5 bases and the J segment 7 bases; nucleotides outside the gene matches: 7. This CDR3 has 15 amino acids. The V gene's germline CDR1 is LNHDA and CDR2 SQIVND (reference sequence). This clone was observed a single time. The antigen remains unidentified. The sequence was collected from a male donor in good health and CMV-seronegative. The specimen sequenced was PBMCs. The V call is TRBV19, the J call TRBJ2-1; 11 bases map to TRBD2. The CDR3 protein is CASSFSGRATNEQFF. CDR3 DNA: TGTGCCAGTAGTTTTAGCGGGAGGGCCACAAATGAGCAGTTCTTC.